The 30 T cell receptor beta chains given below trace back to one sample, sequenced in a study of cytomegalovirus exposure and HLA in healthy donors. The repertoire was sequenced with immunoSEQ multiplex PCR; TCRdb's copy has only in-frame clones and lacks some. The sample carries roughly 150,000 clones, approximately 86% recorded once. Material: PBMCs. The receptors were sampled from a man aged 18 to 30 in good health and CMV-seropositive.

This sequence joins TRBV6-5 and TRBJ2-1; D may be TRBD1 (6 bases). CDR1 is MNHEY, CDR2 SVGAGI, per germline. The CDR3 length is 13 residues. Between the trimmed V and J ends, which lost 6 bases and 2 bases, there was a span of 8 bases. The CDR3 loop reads CASSRDTYNEQFF. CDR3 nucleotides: TGTGCCAGCAGCAGGGACACCTACAATGAGCAGTTCTTC.

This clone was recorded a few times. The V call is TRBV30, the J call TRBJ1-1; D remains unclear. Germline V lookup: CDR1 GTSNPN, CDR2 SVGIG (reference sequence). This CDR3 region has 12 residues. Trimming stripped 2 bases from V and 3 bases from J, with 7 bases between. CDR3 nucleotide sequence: TGTGCCTGGAGTCGTCAGGACACTGAAGCTTTCTTT. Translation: CAWSRQDTEAFF.

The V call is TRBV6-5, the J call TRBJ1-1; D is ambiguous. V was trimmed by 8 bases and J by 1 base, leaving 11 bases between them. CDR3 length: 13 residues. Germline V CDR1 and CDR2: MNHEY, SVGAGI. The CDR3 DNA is TGTGCCAGCGCCAGAGGTGAGAACACTGAAGCTTTCTTT. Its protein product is CASARGENTEAFF.

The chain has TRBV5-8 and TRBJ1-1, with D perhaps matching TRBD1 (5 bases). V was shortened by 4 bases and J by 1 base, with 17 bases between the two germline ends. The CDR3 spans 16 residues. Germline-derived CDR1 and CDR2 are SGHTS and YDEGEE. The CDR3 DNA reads TGTGCCAGCAGCCTTCTTAGGGGCGTACCGAACACTGAAGCTTTCTTT. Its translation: CASSLLRGVPNTEAFF.

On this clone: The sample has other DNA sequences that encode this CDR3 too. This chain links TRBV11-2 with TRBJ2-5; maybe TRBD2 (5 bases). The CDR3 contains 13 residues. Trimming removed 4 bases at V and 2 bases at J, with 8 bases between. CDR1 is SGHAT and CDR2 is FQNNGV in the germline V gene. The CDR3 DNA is TGTGCCAGCAGCTCAGGACTTCAAGAGACCCAGTACTTC. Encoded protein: CASSSGLQETQYF.

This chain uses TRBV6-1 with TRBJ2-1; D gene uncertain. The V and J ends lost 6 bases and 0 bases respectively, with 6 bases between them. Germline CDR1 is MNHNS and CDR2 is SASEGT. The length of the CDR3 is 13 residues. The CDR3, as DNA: TGTGCCAGCAGAACAGACTCCTACAATGAGCAGTTCTTC. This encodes CASRTDSYNEQFF.

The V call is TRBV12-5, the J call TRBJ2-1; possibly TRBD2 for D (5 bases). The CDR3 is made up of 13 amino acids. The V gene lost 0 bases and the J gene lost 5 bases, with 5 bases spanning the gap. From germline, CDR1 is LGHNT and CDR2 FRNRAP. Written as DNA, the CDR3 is TGTGCTAGTGGTTTGGTGGGAGACAATGAGCAGTTCTTC. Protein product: CASGLVGDNEQFF.

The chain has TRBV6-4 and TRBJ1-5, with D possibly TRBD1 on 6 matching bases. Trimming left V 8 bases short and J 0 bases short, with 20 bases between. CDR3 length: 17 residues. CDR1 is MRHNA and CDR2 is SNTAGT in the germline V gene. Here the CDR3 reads CASPGMDSRYSNQPQHF. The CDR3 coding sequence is TGTGCCAGCCCGGGGATGGACAGCCGATATAGCAATCAGCCCCAGCATTTT.

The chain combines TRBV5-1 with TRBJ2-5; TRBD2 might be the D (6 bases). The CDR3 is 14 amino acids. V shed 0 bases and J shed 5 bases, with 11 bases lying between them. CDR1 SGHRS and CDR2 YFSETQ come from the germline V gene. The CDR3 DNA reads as TGCGCCAGCAGCTTGGGGGACTCCTCGGAGACCCAGTACTTC. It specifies CASSLGDSSETQYF.

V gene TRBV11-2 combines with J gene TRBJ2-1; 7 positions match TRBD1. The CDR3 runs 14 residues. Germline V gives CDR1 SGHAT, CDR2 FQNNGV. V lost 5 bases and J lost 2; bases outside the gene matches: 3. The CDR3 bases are TGTGCCAGCAGCCCAGACAGGGCCTACAATGAGCAGTTCTTC. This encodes CASSPDRAYNEQFF.

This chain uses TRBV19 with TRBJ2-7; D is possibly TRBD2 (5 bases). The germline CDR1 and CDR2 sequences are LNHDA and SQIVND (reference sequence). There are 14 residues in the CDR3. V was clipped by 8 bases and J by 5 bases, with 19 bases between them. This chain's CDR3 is CASAPGSGLNEQYF. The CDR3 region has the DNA TGTGCCAGTGCGCCGGGGTCTGGTCTTAACGAGCAGTACTTC.

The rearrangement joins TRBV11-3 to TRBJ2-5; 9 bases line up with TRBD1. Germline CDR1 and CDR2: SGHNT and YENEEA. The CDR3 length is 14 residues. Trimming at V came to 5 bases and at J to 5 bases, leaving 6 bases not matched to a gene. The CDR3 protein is CASSKGQGMETQYF. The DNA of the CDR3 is TGTGCCAGCAGCAAGGGACAGGGTATGGAGACCCAGTACTTC.

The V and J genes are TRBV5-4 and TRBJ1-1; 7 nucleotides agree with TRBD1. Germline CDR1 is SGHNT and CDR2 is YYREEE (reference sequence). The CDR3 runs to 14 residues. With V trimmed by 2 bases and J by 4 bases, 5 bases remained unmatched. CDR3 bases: TGTGCCAGCAGCTTACGACAGGGCACCACTGAAGCTTTCTTT. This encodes CASSLRQGTTEAFF.

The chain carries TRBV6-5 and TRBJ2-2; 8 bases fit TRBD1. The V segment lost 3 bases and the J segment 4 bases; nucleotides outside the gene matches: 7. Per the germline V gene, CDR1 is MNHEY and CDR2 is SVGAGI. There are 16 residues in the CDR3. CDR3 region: CASSYRAGGGTGELFF. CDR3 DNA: TGTGCCAGCAGTTATCGTGCAGGGGGCGGCACCGGGGAGCTGTTTTTT.

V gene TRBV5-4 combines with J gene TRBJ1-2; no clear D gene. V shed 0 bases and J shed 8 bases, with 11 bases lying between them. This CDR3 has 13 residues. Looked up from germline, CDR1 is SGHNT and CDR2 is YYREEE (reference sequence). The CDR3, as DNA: TGTGCCAGCAGCTTGGCCGGGGTAGGCGGCTACACCTTC. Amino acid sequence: CASSLAGVGGYTF.

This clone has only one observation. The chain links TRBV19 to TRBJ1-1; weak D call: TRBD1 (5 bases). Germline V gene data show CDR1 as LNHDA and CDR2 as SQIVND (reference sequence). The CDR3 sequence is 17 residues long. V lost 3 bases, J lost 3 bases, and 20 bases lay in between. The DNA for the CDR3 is TGTGCCAGTAGTATGGATGGAGGCGGGGGTATGGACACTGAAGCTTTCTTT. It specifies CASSMDGGGGMDTEAFF.

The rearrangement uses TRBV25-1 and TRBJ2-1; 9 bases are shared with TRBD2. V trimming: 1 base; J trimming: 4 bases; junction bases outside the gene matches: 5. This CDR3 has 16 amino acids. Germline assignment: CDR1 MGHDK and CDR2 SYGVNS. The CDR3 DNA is TGTGCCAGCAGTGAATCGCCTAGCGGGGCATACAATGAGCAGTTCTTC. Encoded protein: CASSESPSGAYNEQFF.

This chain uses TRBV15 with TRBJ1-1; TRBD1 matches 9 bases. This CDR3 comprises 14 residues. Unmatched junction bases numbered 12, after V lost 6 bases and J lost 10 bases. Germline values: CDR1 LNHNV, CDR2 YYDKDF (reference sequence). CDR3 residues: CATRGDRATGGAFF. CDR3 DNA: TGTGCCACCAGAGGGGACAGGGCTACCGGTGGAGCTTTCTTT.

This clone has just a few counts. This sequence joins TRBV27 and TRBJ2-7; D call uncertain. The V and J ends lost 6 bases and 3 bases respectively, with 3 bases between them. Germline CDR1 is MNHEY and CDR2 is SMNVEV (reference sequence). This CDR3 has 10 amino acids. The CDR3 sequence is CASSLYEQYF. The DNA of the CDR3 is TGTGCCAGCAGCCTCTACGAGCAGTACTTC.

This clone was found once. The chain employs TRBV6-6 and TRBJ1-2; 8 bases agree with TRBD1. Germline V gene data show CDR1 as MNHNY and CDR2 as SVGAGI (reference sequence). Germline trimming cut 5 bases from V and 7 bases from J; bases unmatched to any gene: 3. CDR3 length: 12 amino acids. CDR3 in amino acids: CASSATGGGYTF. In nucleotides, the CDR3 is TGTGCCAGCAGTGCAACAGGGGGTGGCTACACCTTC.

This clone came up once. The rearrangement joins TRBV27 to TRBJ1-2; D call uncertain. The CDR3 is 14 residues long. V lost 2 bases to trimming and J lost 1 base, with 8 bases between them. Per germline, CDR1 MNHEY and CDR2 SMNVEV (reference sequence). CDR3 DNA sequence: TGTGCCAGCAGTTTAAGTGGGCTTAACTATGGCTACACCTTC. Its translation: CASSLSGLNYGYTF.

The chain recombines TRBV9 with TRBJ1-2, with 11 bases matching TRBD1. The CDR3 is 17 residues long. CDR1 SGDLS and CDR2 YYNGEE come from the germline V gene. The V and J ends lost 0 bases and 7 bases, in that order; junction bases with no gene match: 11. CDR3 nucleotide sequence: TGTGCCAGCAGCGTAGGCGGGACAGGGGGTTTTATGGCTGGCTACACCTTC. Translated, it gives CASSVGGTGGFMAGYTF.

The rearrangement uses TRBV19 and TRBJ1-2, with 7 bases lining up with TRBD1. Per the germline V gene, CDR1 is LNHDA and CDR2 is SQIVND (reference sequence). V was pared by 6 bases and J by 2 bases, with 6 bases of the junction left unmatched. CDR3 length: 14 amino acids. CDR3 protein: CASRPTGRNYGYTF. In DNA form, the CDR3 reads TGTGCCAGTAGACCGACAGGGAGAAACTATGGCTACACCTTC.

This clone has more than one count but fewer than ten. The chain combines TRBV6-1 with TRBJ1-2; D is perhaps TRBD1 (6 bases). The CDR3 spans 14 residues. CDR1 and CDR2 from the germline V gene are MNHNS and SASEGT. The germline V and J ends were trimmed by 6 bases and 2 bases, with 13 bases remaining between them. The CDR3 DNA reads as TGTGCCAGCAGCCCCGACAGGTACAACTATGGCTACACCTTC. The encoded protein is CASSPDRYNYGYTF.

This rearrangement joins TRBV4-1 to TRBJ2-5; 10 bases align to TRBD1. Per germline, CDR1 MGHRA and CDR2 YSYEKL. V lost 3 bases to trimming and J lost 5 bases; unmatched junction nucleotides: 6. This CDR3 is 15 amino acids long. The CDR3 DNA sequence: TGCGCCAGCAGCCATACCGGGACAGGGGCGGAGACCCAGTACTTC. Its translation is CASSHTGTGAETQYF.

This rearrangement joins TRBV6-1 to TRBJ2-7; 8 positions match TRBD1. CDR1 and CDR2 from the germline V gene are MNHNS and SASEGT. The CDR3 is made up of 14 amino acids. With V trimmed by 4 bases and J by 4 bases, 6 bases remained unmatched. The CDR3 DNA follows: TGTGCCAGCAGTGCGGGACAGGTTTTGTACGAGCAGTACTTC. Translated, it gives CASSAGQVLYEQYF.

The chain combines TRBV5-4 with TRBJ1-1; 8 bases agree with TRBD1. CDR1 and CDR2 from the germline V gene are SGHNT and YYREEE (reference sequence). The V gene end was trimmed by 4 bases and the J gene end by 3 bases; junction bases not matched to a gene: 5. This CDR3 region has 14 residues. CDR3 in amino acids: CASSLTGADTEAFF. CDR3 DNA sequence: TGTGCCAGCAGCCTGACAGGGGCAGACACTGAAGCTTTCTTT.

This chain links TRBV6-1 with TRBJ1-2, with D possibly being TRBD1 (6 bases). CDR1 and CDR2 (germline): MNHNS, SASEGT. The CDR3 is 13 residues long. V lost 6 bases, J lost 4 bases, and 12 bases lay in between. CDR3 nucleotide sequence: TGTGCCAGCAGACAGGGAGCGCTCTATGGCTACACCTTC. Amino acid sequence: CASRQGALYGYTF.

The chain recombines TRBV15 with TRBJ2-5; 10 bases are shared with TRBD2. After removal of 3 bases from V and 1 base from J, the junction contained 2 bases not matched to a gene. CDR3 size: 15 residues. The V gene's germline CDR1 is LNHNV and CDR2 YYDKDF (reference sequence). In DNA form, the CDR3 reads TGTGCCACCAGCAGCCAGCGGGGGGGCCAAGAGACCCAGTACTTC. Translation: CATSSQRGGQETQYF.

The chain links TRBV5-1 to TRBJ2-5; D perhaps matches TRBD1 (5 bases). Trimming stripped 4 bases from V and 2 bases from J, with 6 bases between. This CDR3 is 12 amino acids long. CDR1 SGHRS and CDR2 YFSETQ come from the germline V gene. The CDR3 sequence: CASSDRQETQYF. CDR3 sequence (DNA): TGCGCCAGCAGCGACAGACAAGAGACCCAGTACTTC.